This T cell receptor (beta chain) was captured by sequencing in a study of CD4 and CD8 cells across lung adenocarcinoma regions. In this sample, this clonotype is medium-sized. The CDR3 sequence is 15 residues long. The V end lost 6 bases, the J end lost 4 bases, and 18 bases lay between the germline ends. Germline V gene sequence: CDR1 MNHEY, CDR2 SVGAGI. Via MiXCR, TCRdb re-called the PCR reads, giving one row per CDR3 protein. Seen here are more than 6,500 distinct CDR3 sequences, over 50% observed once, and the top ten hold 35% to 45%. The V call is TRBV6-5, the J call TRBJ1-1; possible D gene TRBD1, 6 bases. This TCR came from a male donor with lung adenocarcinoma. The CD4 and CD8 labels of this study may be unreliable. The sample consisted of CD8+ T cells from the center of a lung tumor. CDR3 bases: TGTGCCAGCAGCAGGGGAACAGGGAGGGGCACTGAAGCTTTCTTT. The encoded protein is CASSRGTGRGTEAFF.